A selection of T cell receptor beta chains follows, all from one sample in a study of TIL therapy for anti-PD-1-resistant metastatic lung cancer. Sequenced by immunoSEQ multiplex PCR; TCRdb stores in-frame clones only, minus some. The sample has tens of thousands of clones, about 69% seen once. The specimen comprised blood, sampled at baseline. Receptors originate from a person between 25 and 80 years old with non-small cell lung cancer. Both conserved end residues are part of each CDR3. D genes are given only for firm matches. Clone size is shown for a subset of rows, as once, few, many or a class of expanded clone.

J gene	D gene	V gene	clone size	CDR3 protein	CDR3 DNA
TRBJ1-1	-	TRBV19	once	CASSIFGGESTEAFF	TGTGCCAGTAGTATATTTGGCGGGGAGAGCACTGAAGCTTTCTTT
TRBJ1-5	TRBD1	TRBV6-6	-	CASSRGTDNQPQHF	TGTGCCAGCAGTCGCGGGACAGATAATCAGCCCCAGCATTTT
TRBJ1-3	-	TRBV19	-	CASSIPRQFSGNTIYF	TGTGCCAGTAGTATCCCCAGACAGTTCTCTGGAAACACCATATATTTT
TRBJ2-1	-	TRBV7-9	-	CASSLGTVEQFF	TGTGCCAGCAGCTTAGGGACAGTTGAGCAGTTCTTC
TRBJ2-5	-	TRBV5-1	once	CASSLAGQWETQYF	TGCGCCAGCAGCTTGGCAGGGCAGTGGGAGACCCAGTACTTC
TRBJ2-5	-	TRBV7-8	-	CASSLGDETQYF	TGTGCCAGCAGCTTAGGAGATGAGACCCAGTACTTC
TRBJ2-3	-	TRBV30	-	CAWSVLEGVTQYF	TGTGCCTGGAGTGTACTGGAGGGGGTTACGCAGTATTTT
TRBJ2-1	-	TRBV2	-	CASSEAGGRVREFF	TGTGCCAGCAGTGAAGCGGGGGGCCGAGTTCGAGAGTTCTTC
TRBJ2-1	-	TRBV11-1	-	CASSLARTEMNEQFF	TGTGCCAGCAGCTTAGCGCGGACCGAGATGAATGAGCAGTTCTTC
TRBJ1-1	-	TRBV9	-	CASSVRSLDTEVFF	TGTGCCAGCAGCGTAAGGTCTTTAGACACTGAAGTTTTCTTT
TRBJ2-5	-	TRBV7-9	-	CASNNWGETQYF	TGTGCCAGCAATAACTGGGGGGAGACCCAGTACTTC
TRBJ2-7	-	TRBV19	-	CASSRYSIPGHEQYF	TGTGCCAGTAGTAGGTATTCTATCCCGGGACACGAGCAGTACTTC
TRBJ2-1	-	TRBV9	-	CASSVVGSLGEQFF	TGTGCCAGCAGCGTAGTGGGTAGTTTGGGTGAGCAGTTCTTC
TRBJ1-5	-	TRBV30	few	CAWSDQGFGKPQHF	TGTGCCTGGAGCGATCAGGGATTTGGCAAGCCCCAGCATTTT
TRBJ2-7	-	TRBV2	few	CASRFFPYEQYF	TGTGCCAGCCGCTTTTTCCCCTACGAGCAGTACTTC
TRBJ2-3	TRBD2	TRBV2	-	CAIRTSGSGDTQYF	TGTGCCATCCGCACTAGCGGGAGTGGGGATACGCAGTATTTT
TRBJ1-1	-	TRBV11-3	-	CASSLGPSRGATEAFF	TGTGCCAGCAGCTTAGGACCCTCGAGGGGGGCCACTGAAGCTTTCTTT
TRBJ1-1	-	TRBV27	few	CASSVRAVNTEAFF	TGTGCCAGCAGCGTGCGCGCGGTAAACACTGAAGCTTTCTTT
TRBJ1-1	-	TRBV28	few	CASSRTDRRTEAFF	TGTGCCAGCAGCAGGACGGACAGACGAACTGAAGCTTTCTTT
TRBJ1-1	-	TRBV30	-	CAWSNQGNTEAFF	TGTGCCTGGAGTAACCAGGGTAACACTGAAGCTTTCTTT
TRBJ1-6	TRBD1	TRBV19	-	CASSINTGTGFHF	TGTGCCAGTAGTATAAATACCGGGACAGGGTTCCACTTT
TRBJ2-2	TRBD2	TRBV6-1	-	CASSWRGGNTGELFF	TGTGCCAGCAGTTGGCGGGGGGGTAACACCGGGGAGCTGTTTTTT
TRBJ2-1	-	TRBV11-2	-	CASSPGPYNEQFF	TGTGCCAGCAGCCCCGGGCCGTACAATGAGCAGTTCTTC
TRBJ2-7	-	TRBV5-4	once	CASTTMGSSYEQYF	TGTGCCAGCACCACTATGGGAAGCTCCTACGAGCAGTACTTC
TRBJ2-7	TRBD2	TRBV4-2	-	CASSQDVSASGRSEQYF	TGTGCCAGCAGCCAAGACGTATCGGCTAGCGGGAGGTCCGAGCAGTACTTC
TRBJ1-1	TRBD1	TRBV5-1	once	CASRVRPPGQGMDTEAFF	TGCGCCAGCAGGGTCAGGCCGCCGGGACAGGGGATGGACACTGAAGCTTTCTTT
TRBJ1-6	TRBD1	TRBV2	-	CASSKRTGLNSPLHF	TGTGCCAGCAGTAAACGGACAGGTTTAAATTCACCCCTCCACTTT
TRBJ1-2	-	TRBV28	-	CASSSRERGYTF	TGTGCCAGCAGTTCCAGGGAGCGTGGCTACACCTTC
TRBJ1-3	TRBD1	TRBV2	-	CASSPTGNGNTIYF	TGTGCCAGCAGCCCGACAGGGAACGGAAACACCATATATTTT
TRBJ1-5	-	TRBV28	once	CASSFRGGLGGPQHF	TGTGCCAGCAGTTTTAGAGGGGGGCTTGGTGGACCCCAGCATTTT
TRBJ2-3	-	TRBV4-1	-	CASSQGRRGDTQYF	TGCGCCAGCAGCCAAGGTCGTAGAGGAGATACGCAGTATTTT
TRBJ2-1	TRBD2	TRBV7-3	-	CASSDPGLAGGGAYNEQFF	TGTGCCAGCAGCGACCCGGGACTAGCGGGAGGGGGCGCCTACAATGAGCAGTTCTTC
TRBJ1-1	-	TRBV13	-	CASSATDLGDTEAFF	TGTGCCAGCAGCGCGACAGATCTGGGGGACACTGAAGCTTTCTTT
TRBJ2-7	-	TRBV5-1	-	CASSAGQILYEQYF	TGCGCCAGCAGCGCGGGACAGATACTATACGAGCAGTACTTC
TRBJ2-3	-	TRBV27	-	CASSSPPSDTQYF	TGTGCCAGCAGTTCACCCCCCTCAGATACGCAGTATTTT
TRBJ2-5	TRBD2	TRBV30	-	CAWSKVGRETQYF	TGTGCCTGGAGCAAGGTCGGGAGGGAGACCCAGTACTTC
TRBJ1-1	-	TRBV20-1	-	CSTVKRYF	TGCAGTACTGTAAAACGCTACTTT
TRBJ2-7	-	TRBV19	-	CASSMGQGKRYEQYF	TGTGCCAGTAGTATGGGGCAGGGGAAGCGGTACGAGCAGTACTTC
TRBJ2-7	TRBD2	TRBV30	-	CASPGTSGIRDEQYF	TGTGCCAGTCCCGGGACTAGCGGGATCCGGGACGAGCAGTACTTC
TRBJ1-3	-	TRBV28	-	CASSLSGTPGIGNTIYF	TGTGCCAGCAGCTTGTCCGGGACCCCTGGCATCGGAAACACCATATATTTT
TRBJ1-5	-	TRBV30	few	CAWGRTSYSNQPQHF	TGTGCCTGGGGAAGGACAAGTTATAGCAATCAGCCCCAGCATTTT
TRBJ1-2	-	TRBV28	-	CASSLSGIRGGYTF	TGTGCCAGCAGTTTATCCGGGATTCGAGGGGGCTACACCTTC
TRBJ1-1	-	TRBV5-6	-	CASSQDPGTEAFF	TGTGCCAGCAGCCAAGATCCAGGAACTGAAGCTTTCTTT
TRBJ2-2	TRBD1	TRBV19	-	CASSDRGAGELFF	TGTGCCAGTAGTGACAGGGGCGCCGGGGAGCTGTTTTTT
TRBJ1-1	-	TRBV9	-	CASSVGGGGHTEAFF	TGTGCCAGCAGCGTAGGAGGGGGGGGCCACACTGAAGCTTTCTTT
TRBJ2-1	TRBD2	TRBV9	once	CASSVVGRENEQFF	TGTGCCAGCAGCGTAGTCGGGCGGGAGAATGAGCAGTTCTTC
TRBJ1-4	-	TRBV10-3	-	CAISDGWGSGEKLFF	TGTGCCATCAGTGACGGATGGGGCAGTGGTGAAAAACTGTTTTTT
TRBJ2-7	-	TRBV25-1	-	CASSDQGSYEQYF	TGTGCCAGCAGTGACCAGGGCTCCTACGAGCAGTACTTC